This TCR beta chain stems from a study of blood T cells in healthy people across ages. Around 9.4 milliliters was the volume of peripheral blood drawn from each donor. Per-sample PBMC isolation yielded at least 7 million cells. On this clonotype: Its antigen is unknown.

Alongside a J-beta primer mix, a sample-barcoded 5' primer served in a second PCR lasting about 7 to 11 cycles. The study obtained at least 2.5 million CDR3-containing paired-end reads from every sample. MiXCR, applied by TCRdb to the 5' RACE reads, yields one record per CDR3 protein. The sample lists fewer than 950,000 distinct CDR3 sequences, about 53% seen once, with approximately 40% in the top ten. General study findings and limits: Researchers judged that diversity estimates from one million T cells fell short of true values.

The CDR3 totals 16 residues. CDR1 is LGHDT, CDR2 YNNKEL, per germline (reference sequence). Trimming cost V 4 bases and J 4 bases; bases outside gene matches: 9. Sequencing used blood. This TCR was sampled from an elderly man in good health. The rearrangement joins TRBV3-1 to TRBJ2-1, with 8 nucleotides matching TRBD2. The DNA for the CDR3 is TGTGCCAGCAGCCTCGGTAGCGGGACTGGGTACAATGAGCAGTTCTTC. It is translated as CASSLGSGTGYNEQFF.